A selection of T cell receptor beta chains follows, all from one sample in a study of CD8 T cells in ankylosing spondylitis. In TCRdb, the 5' RACE reads were re-called with MiXCR into one record per CDR3 protein. This sample has 700,000 to 1,000,000 distinct CDR3 sequences, with around 11% found just once. Sequenced input: blood, either unsorted or a sorted T cell fraction (not recorded which). The receptor set was obtained from a male donor with ankylosing spondylitis. Each CDR3 is given with its conserved first and last residue. The D gene is left open where the match is weak. Rows may omit the clone size; those that give it use once, few, many or a size class.

>13|TRBV18|NA|TRBJ2-3|NA
CASSRENTDTQYF
TGTGCCAGCTCTAGGGAGAACACAGATACGCAGTATTTT
>14|TRBV2|NA|TRBJ2-7|many
CASRVRTDSYEQYF
TGTGCCAGCAGAGTCCGGACTGATTCCTACGAGCAGTACTTC
>12|TRBV7-9|NA|TRBJ1-1|NA
CASSLDLGRAFF
TGTGCCAGCAGCTTAGACCTGGGACGGGCTTTCTTT
>17|TRBV11-3|NA|TRBJ2-1|few
CASSLDGGTATYNEQFF
TGTGCCAGCAGCTTAGATGGGGGGACAGCCACCTACAATGAGCAGTTCTTC
>14|TRBV20-1|NA|TRBJ2-5|many
CSARRDPGGETQYF
TGCAGTGCTAGACGGGACCCCGGAGGCGAGACCCAGTACTTC
>15|TRBV28|NA|TRBJ1-2|NA
CASRPYTESGYGYTF
TGTGCCAGCAGGCCATATACAGAAAGCGGATATGGCTACACCTTC
>13|TRBV6-2/TRBV6-3|NA|TRBJ1-5|NA
CASRDDSSRPQHF
TGTGCCAGCAGGGACGACTCTTCTAGGCCCCAGCATTTT
>14|TRBV20-1|TRBD1|TRBJ2-1|NA
CSAGDRGRYNEQFF
TGCAGTGCTGGGGACAGGGGACGGTACAATGAGCAGTTCTTC
>14|TRBV7-6|NA|TRBJ2-7|NA
CASSLMEGTYEQYF
TGTGCCAGCAGCTTAATGGAGGGCACCTACGAGCAGTACTTC
>15|TRBV5-1|NA|TRBJ2-1|few
CASSLTSSYYNEQFF
TGCGCCAGCAGCTTGACTAGCAGCTACTACAATGAGCAGTTCTTC
>15|TRBV30|TRBD2|TRBJ2-7|NA
CAWSVTSGLSYEQYF
TGTGCCTGGAGTGTAACTAGCGGGTTATCTTACGAGCAGTACTTC
>13|TRBV20-1|NA|TRBJ1-1|many
CSASTRVSTEAFF
TGCAGTGCTAGTACCAGGGTGAGCACTGAAGCTTTCTTT
>14|TRBV20-1|NA|TRBJ1-2|NA
CSARVGGPNYGYTF
TGCAGTGCTAGAGTTGGGGGCCCGAACTATGGCTACACCTTC
>14|TRBV29-1|NA|TRBJ2-1|many
CSVSGTSLRGEQFF
TGCAGCGTGTCCGGGACCTCACTAAGGGGAGAGCAGTTCTTC
>12|TRBV10-3|NA|TRBJ2-5|few
CAIGLGGETQYF
TGTGCCATCGGACTCGGGGGAGAGACCCAGTACTTC
>15|TRBV6-5|NA|TRBJ1-5|NA
CASSYSFGRDQPQHF
TGTGCCAGCAGTTACTCGTTCGGCAGGGATCAGCCCCAGCATTTT
>17|TRBV4-3|TRBD2|TRBJ2-1|few
CASSRTSGGDSPYEQFF
TGCGCCAGCAGTCGGACTAGCGGGGGGGACTCGCCATATGAGCAGTTCTTC
>15|TRBV5-1|TRBD2|TRBJ2-7|few
CASRRGSGGSYEQYF
TGCGCCAGCAGGAGGGGGAGCGGGGGCTCCTACGAGCAGTACTTC
>11|TRBV7-2|NA|TRBJ2-7|few
CASSLVREQYF
TGTGCCAGCAGCTTAGTTCGGGAGCAGTACTTC
>14|TRBV5-5|NA|TRBJ2-7|few
CASSLAGSVGEQYF
TGTGCCAGCAGCTTGGCCGGTTCCGTCGGCGAGCAGTACTTC
>14|TRBV20-1|TRBD2|TRBJ2-5|many
CSASKRGISETQYF
TGCAGTGCTAGCAAGCGGGGGATTTCAGAGACCCAGTACTTC
>15|TRBV11-2|NA|TRBJ2-7|NA
CASSFSGGGTYEQYF
TGTGCCAGCAGCTTTTCAGGGGGAGGAACCTACGAGCAGTACTTC
>14|TRBV7-9|NA|TRBJ2-7|few
CASSLGSATEDLYF
TGTGCCAGCAGCTTAGGTTCGGCCACCGAGGACCTGTACTTC
>17|TRBV5-1|TRBD1|TRBJ1-1|many
CASSLVQGAEGNTEAFF
TGCGCCAGCAGCTTGGTACAGGGGGCCGAGGGGAACACTGAAGCTTTCTTT
>13|TRBV12-3/TRBV12-4|NA|TRBJ2-1|NA
CASSLASRNEQFF
TGTGCCAGCAGTTTAGCGTCAAGGAATGAGCAGTTCTTC
>14|TRBV7-2|TRBD1|TRBJ2-5|few
CASSYTPGQLTQYF
TGTGCCAGCAGCTACACGCCGGGACAGTTGACCCAGTACTTC
>13|TRBV20-1|NA|TRBJ2-1|NA
CSVGAHNYNEQFF
TGCAGTGTGGGGGCCCATAACTACAATGAGCAGTTCTTC
>16|TRBV28|NA|TRBJ2-5|NA
CASSLFFGGKQETQYF
TGTGCCAGCAGTTTATTCTTTGGAGGGAAACAAGAGACCCAGTACTTC
>15|TRBV4-3|NA|TRBJ1-3|few
CASSQDFSSGNTIYF
TGCGCCAGCAGCCAAGATTTCAGCTCTGGAAACACCATATATTTT
>12|TRBV5-6|NA|TRBJ2-2|few
CASSPYPGELFF
TGTGCCAGCAGCCCTTACCCCGGGGAGCTGTTTTTT
>12|TRBV5-5|NA|TRBJ2-5|NA
CASSYPLETQYF
TGTGCCAGCAGCTATCCCCTAGAGACCCAGTACTTC
>14|TRBV28|NA|TRBJ1-4|few
CASSWSGSNEKLFF
TGTGCCAGCAGTTGGTCGGGGTCTAATGAAAAACTGTTTTTT
>16|TRBV28|TRBD1|TRBJ2-7|few
CASRRLGTGLSYEQYF
TGTGCCAGCAGACGCCTGGGGACAGGGCTCTCCTACGAGCAGTACTTC
>15|TRBV5-4|NA|TRBJ2-7|NA
CASSPPQGSSYEQYF
TGTGCCAGCAGCCCCCCCCAGGGAAGCTCCTACGAGCAGTACTTC
>14|TRBV7-2|NA|TRBJ2-5|once
CASSLAQVFTTQYF
TGTGCCAGCAGCTTAGCACAGGTATTCACGACCCAGTACTTC
>17|TRBV4-3|TRBD2|TRBJ2-1|many
CASSRGDSGREYNEQFF
TGCGCCAGCAGCCGAGGGGATAGCGGGAGGGAGTACAATGAGCAGTTCTTC
>14|TRBV29-1|TRBD2|TRBJ2-3|many
CSGAGTSITDTQYF
TGCAGCGGCGCCGGGACTAGCATCACAGATACGCAGTATTTT
>17|TRBV20-1|TRBD2|TRBJ2-2|few
CSARGIGLAGNTGELFF
TGCAGTGCTAGGGGGATTGGACTAGCGGGAAACACCGGGGAGCTGTTTTTT
>14|TRBV5-1|TRBD1|TRBJ1-2|few
CASSVPTGGDGYTF
TGCGCCAGCAGCGTGCCCACAGGGGGCGATGGCTACACCTTC
>15|TRBV4-2|NA|TRBJ2-7|few
CASSHVLGGAYEQYF
TGTGCCAGCAGCCACGTTCTGGGGGGAGCCTACGAGCAGTACTTC
>16|TRBV29-1|NA|TRBJ2-7|few
CSVEDYDLTGSYEQYF
TGCAGCGTTGAAGATTACGACCTGACAGGCTCCTACGAGCAGTACTTC
>15|TRBV20-1|NA|TRBJ1-4|NA
CSARDPGKANEKLFF
TGCAGTGCTAGAGATCCGGGGAAGGCTAATGAAAAACTGTTTTTT
>14|TRBV6-1|TRBD2|TRBJ2-5|few
CASRAGGPVETQYF
TGTGCCAGCAGGGCGGGAGGGCCCGTAGAGACCCAGTACTTC
>11|TRBV29-1|NA|TRBJ2-7|many
CSVDSGLTQYF
TGCAGCGTTGACTCCGGGTTAACGCAGTACTTC
>16|TRBV7-2|TRBD2|TRBJ2-5|few
CASSLIYAGGQETQYF
TGTGCCAGCAGCTTAATTTATGCGGGAGGCCAAGAGACCCAGTACTTC
>14|TRBV28|NA|TRBJ1-1|once
CASTPARINTEAFF
TGTGCCAGCACCCCGGCCCGGATAAACACTGAAGCTTTCTTT
>15|TRBV12-3/TRBV12-4|NA|TRBJ2-1|many
CASSLSQGSYNEQFF
TGTGCCAGCAGTTTATCCCAGGGCTCCTACAATGAGCAGTTCTTC
>14|TRBV19|NA|TRBJ2-3|NA
CASSNQAHTDTQYF
TGTGCCAGTAGTAACCAGGCTCACACAGATACGCAGTATTTT
>13|TRBV20-1|NA|TRBJ1-1|many
CSQEAGKVGEAFF
TGCAGTCAGGAGGCTGGGAAAGTCGGTGAAGCTTTCTTT
>11|TRBV20-1|NA|TRBJ2-7|few
CSASTNLRQYF
TGCAGTGCTAGTACGAATCTCCGGCAGTACTTC
>16|TRBV4-3|NA|TRBJ1-2|NA
CASSQDPAFTIYGYTF
TGCGCCAGCAGCCAAGATCCGGCTTTCACTATCTATGGCTACACCTTC
>18|TRBV6-2/TRBV6-3|TRBD1|TRBJ2-2|few
CASSPGTGHGSNTGELFF
TGTGCCAGCAGTCCTGGGACAGGACACGGATCGAACACCGGGGAGCTGTTTTTT